This TCR beta chain was sequenced in a study of blood T cell repertoires in COVID-19. The overall study: T cells, B-cell-depleted T cells, or PBMCs provided the cDNA or gDNA that served as material.

After removal of 3 bases from V and 5 bases from J, the junction contained 10 bases not matched to a gene. CDR1 DFQATT and CDR2 SNEGSKA come from the germline V gene (reference sequence). CDR3 length: 15 amino acids. In the original analysis: Researchers report that nucleated cell counts were estimated from reference gene primer amplification. TCRdb keeps only in-frame clones here, not all; method: immunoSEQ multiplex PCR. That table furnishes V, J and clone size, whereas the DNA furnished D and trimming. In the table there are approximately 190,000 clones, roughly 86% of which are singletons. This chain links TRBV20-1 with TRBJ2-1; 7 positions match TRBD1. The receptor comes from a woman in her sixties or seventies with active or convalescent COVID-19. Sequencing was performed on peripheral blood. This CDR3 is CSASYGTVLNNEQFF. The CDR3 coding sequence is TGCAGTGCTAGTTATGGGACAGTACTAAACAATGAGCAGTTCTTC.